Below, one T cell receptor (beta chain) is given with its context. Its antigen is still unknown. The sample is drawn from a study of neurological immune-mediated disorders. The CDR3 length is 15 residues. From germline, CDR1 is SNHLY and CDR2 FYNNEI. The trim removed 6 bases at V and 7 bases at J, leaving 10 bases unmatched. The cDNA was synthesized by means of template-switch 5'RACE, which was carried out with 10-nucleotide random UMIs. Via MiXCR, TCRdb re-called the 5' RACE reads, giving one row per CDR3 protein. The sample has some 87,000 distinct CDR3 sequences; over 10% are singletons. Findings of the study overall: Across subjects, expanded clones had no CDR3 amino acid sequences in common, pointing to private repertoires in all groups. The most TCR clonal expansion was seen in HTLV-1-associated myelopathy, whereas the least was seen in multiple sclerosis, below the level in healthy controls.

Time point here: longitudinal time-point 2. Material: PBMCs. The source is a female donor with HTLV-1-associated myelopathy (HAM/TSP). The chain joins TRBV2 to TRBJ2-1; 9 bases are a match to TRBD1. The CDR3 is CASSEPGQGQNEQFF. The CDR3 region has the DNA TGTGCCAGCAGCGAACCGGGACAGGGTCAGAATGAGCAGTTCTTC. The variable domain in full, with the rest retrieved from reference TRBV2 and TRBJ2-1, is EPEVTQTPSHQVTQMGQEVILRCVPISNHLYFYWYRQILGQKVEFLVSFYNNEISEKSEIFDDQFSVERPDGSNFTLKIRSTKLEDSAMYFCASSEPGQGQNEQFFGPGTRLTVL.